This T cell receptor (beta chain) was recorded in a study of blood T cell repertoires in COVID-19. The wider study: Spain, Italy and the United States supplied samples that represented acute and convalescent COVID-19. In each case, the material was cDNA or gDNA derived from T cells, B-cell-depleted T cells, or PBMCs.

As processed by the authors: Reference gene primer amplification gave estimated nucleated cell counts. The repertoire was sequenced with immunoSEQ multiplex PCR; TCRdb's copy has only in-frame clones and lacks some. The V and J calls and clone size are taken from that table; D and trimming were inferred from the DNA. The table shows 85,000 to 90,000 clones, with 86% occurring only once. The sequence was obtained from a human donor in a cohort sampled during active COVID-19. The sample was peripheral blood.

The CDR3 coding sequence is TGTGCCAGCAGCCCCTCTCAGCGCGGGGGGAGCTCCTACAATGAGCAGTTCTTC. This gives the protein CASSPSQRGGSSYNEQFF. The chain has TRBV3-1 (or the pseudogene TRBV3-2) and TRBJ2-1; 8 positions agree with TRBD2. The CDR3 is 18 amino acids. V was pared by 4 bases and J by 0 bases, with 11 bases of the junction left unmatched. Germline V CDR1 and CDR2: LGHDT, YNNKEL (reference sequence).